Listed below are T cell receptor beta chains from one sample, sequenced in a study of cytomegalovirus exposure and HLA in healthy donors. TCRdb keeps only in-frame clones here, not all; method: immunoSEQ multiplex PCR. Of a few hundred thousand clones listed, about four fifths are singletons. Source material: PBMCs. The receptors were gathered from a woman between 45 and 60 years old in good health and CMV-seropositive. The CDR3 runs from the conserved cysteine through the conserved F or W. D genes are given only for firm matches. Size is stated for part of the rows, as once, few or many counts, or as a class when the clone is expanded.

cdr3_nt: TGCAGCGGGACAGTGAACACTGAAGCTTTCTTT
cdr3_aa: CSGTVNTEAFF
clone_size: .
d_call: TRBD1
j_call: TRBJ1-1
v_call: TRBV20-1

cdr3_nt: TGCGCCAGCAGCTTGGCCGGGGGATCCACCGGGGAGCTGTTTTTT
cdr3_aa: CASSLAGGSTGELFF
clone_size: .
d_call: .
j_call: TRBJ2-2
v_call: TRBV5-1

cdr3_nt: TGTGCCAGCAGTTACTCAGAGGGATCCTACGAGCAGTACTTC
cdr3_aa: CASSYSEGSYEQYF
clone_size: .
d_call: .
j_call: TRBJ2-7
v_call: TRBV6-6

cdr3_nt: TGTGCCTGGAGTGTACTGCAGGGGGCTAATGAAAAACTGTTTTTT
cdr3_aa: CAWSVLQGANEKLFF
clone_size: .
d_call: TRBD1
j_call: TRBJ1-4
v_call: TRBV30

cdr3_nt: TGTGCCAGCAGCCGAGGACAGGGAAACTATGGCTACACCTTC
cdr3_aa: CASSRGQGNYGYTF
clone_size: .
d_call: TRBD1
j_call: TRBJ1-2
v_call: TRBV25-1

cdr3_nt: TGCGCCAGCAGCCCGGGGGACAGGGGGCAGGTGACGACTAATGAAAAACTGTTTTTT
cdr3_aa: CASSPGDRGQVTTNEKLFF
clone_size: few
d_call: TRBD1
j_call: TRBJ1-4
v_call: TRBV4-1

cdr3_nt: TGTGCCAGCAGCCAGAACGCTGCCGGGGAGCTGTTTTTT
cdr3_aa: CASSQNAAGELFF
clone_size: .
d_call: .
j_call: TRBJ2-2
v_call: TRBV7-8

cdr3_nt: TGCGCCAGCAGCTTGGATCCAGGACAGGGCGCAGATACGCAGTATTTT
cdr3_aa: CASSLDPGQGADTQYF
clone_size: once
d_call: TRBD1
j_call: TRBJ2-3
v_call: TRBV5-1

cdr3_nt: TGCGCCAGCAGCCAAGGGTGGACAGGGGATGAGCAGTTCTTC
cdr3_aa: CASSQGWTGDEQFF
clone_size: few
d_call: TRBD1
j_call: TRBJ2-1
v_call: TRBV4-1

cdr3_nt: TGTGCCAGTAGTATTTGGGACAAATATCAGCCCCAGCATTTT
cdr3_aa: CASSIWDKYQPQHF
clone_size: .
d_call: .
j_call: TRBJ1-5
v_call: TRBV19

cdr3_nt: TGTGCCAGCAGTTATTGGGGCGGGAGGACAGATACGCAGTATTTT
cdr3_aa: CASSYWGGRTDTQYF
clone_size: .
d_call: TRBD2
j_call: TRBJ2-3
v_call: TRBV6-6

cdr3_nt: TGTGCCAGCAGCTCCCGTACAGGGACCGGGGCCAACGTCCTGACTTTC
cdr3_aa: CASSSRTGTGANVLTF
clone_size: .
d_call: .
j_call: TRBJ2-6
v_call: TRBV7-2

cdr3_nt: TGTGCCAGCAGTTGGACAGGGTACACCGGGGAGCTGTTTTTT
cdr3_aa: CASSWTGYTGELFF
clone_size: .
d_call: TRBD1
j_call: TRBJ2-2
v_call: TRBV6-6

cdr3_nt: TGTGCCAGCAGCTTAACCGGGGAGAGCGGCTACACCTTC
cdr3_aa: CASSLTGESGYTF
clone_size: .
d_call: .
j_call: TRBJ1-2
v_call: TRBV7-9

cdr3_nt: TGTGCCATCAGTGTGCCAGGGGAATTCTCCTACAATGAGCAGTTCTTC
cdr3_aa: CAISVPGEFSYNEQFF
clone_size: .
d_call: .
j_call: TRBJ2-1
v_call: TRBV10-3

cdr3_nt: TGTGCCATCAGTGTGGTAACAGGGGCCTACGAGCAGTACTTC
cdr3_aa: CAISVVTGAYEQYF
clone_size: .
d_call: TRBD1
j_call: TRBJ2-7
v_call: TRBV10-3

cdr3_nt: TGTGCCAGCAGTCCAGGGGCGAGCGGCTACACCTTC
cdr3_aa: CASSPGASGYTF
clone_size: .
d_call: .
j_call: TRBJ1-2
v_call: TRBV2

cdr3_nt: TGCGCCAGCAGCCCCCGGGGGTCCTACAATGAGCAGTTCTTC
cdr3_aa: CASSPRGSYNEQFF
clone_size: .
d_call: .
j_call: TRBJ2-1
v_call: TRBV5-1

cdr3_nt: TGTGCCAGCAGCGAAAACCGGGACAGTACCTACGAGCAGTACTTC
cdr3_aa: CASSENRDSTYEQYF
clone_size: .
d_call: TRBD1
j_call: TRBJ2-7
v_call: TRBV2

cdr3_nt: TGTGCCAGCTCCCCAAGGTCAGGGATCGCCCTGTATGGCTACACCTTC
cdr3_aa: CASSPRSGIALYGYTF
clone_size: .
d_call: .
j_call: TRBJ1-2
v_call: TRBV2

cdr3_nt: .
cdr3_aa: CASSNYLCSGGPHNEQFF
clone_size: .
d_call: .
j_call: TRBJ2-1
v_call: TRBV21-1

cdr3_nt: TGTGCCAGCACCGAGGGTCGGGGGATGAACACTGAAGCTTTCTTT
cdr3_aa: CASTEGRGMNTEAFF
clone_size: .
d_call: .
j_call: TRBJ1-1
v_call: TRBV2

cdr3_nt: TGCAGTGCTAGAGATCAGGATGAGCAGTTCTTC
cdr3_aa: CSARDQDEQFF
clone_size: .
d_call: .
j_call: TRBJ2-1
v_call: TRBV20-1

cdr3_nt: TGCGCCAGCAGCGCGACGGGAACCAACTATGGCTACACCTTC
cdr3_aa: CASSATGTNYGYTF
clone_size: .
d_call: .
j_call: TRBJ1-2
v_call: TRBV5-1

cdr3_nt: TGTGCCTGGAGTGTACGGCGGGGGGGCCCGGGAAACATTCAGTACTTC
cdr3_aa: CAWSVRRGGPGNIQYF
clone_size: .
d_call: TRBD2
j_call: TRBJ2-4
v_call: TRBV30